The 6 T cell receptor beta chains in this list originate from one sample, sequenced in a study of T cell changes during pregnancy in multiple sclerosis. The method was immunoSEQ multiplex PCR; TCRdb's version includes in-frame clones alone and lacks a portion of them. The table lists 65,000 to 75,000 clones, roughly 92% of them singletons, with roughly 1.4% in the top ten. Sequenced here: peripheral blood, sampled in the second trimester of pregnancy. These receptors all stem from a female donor with multiple sclerosis, enrolled in a pregnancy study.

V gene TRBV10-3 combines with J gene TRBJ2-5; TRBD2 matches at 12 bases. The ends lost 4 bases at V and 4 bases at J; junction bases unmatched: 7. CDR3 length equals 16 residues. Germline V lookup: CDR1 ENHRY, CDR2 SYGVKD. The CDR3, as DNA: TGTGCCATCAGTGTAGCTAGCGGGGGGGCCGGAGAGACCCAGTACTTC. Residues: CAISVASGGAGETQYF.

CDR3 amino acids: CASSLGQDYGYTF. CDR3 in DNA: TGTGCCAGCAGCTTAGGGCAGGACTATGGCTACACCTTC. This chain links TRBV7-9 with TRBJ1-2; D is unresolved. The CDR3 covers 13 residues. Trimming shortened V by 1 base and J by 3 bases, and 6 bases separated the two germline ends. Germline V gives CDR1 SEHNR, CDR2 FQNEAQ (reference sequence).

V usage is TRBV10-3 and J usage is TRBJ1-2; a weak D match, TRBD1 (5 bases). CDR3 length: 15 residues. V lost 4 bases and J 2 bases, leaving 14 bases between the germline ends. Germline CDR1 is ENHRY and CDR2 is SYGVKD. The CDR3 is CAISARSGANYGYTF. CDR3 DNA: TGTGCCATCAGTGCCCGTAGCGGGGCAAACTATGGCTACACCTTC.

The chain is built from TRBV7-2 and TRBJ1-5; weak D call: TRBD1 (5 bases). CDR3 length: 14 residues. Trimming pared 5 bases from V and 1 base from J, leaving 9 bases between. Per germline, CDR1 SGHTA and CDR2 FQGNSA. The CDR3 DNA reads TGTGCCAGCAGCACAGGTGTAAGCAATCAGCCCCAGCATTTT. Its translation: CASSTGVSNQPQHF.

V usage is TRBV18 and J usage is TRBJ2-3; 9 positions match TRBD2. The V gene end was trimmed by 3 bases and the J gene end by 6 bases; junction bases not matched to a gene: 10. CDR1 is KGHSH, CDR2 LQKENI, per germline. The CDR3 sequence is 16 residues long. CDR3: CASSPGGPSGADTQYF. The CDR3 DNA sequence: TGTGCCAGCTCACCGGGTGGTCCTAGCGGGGCGGATACGCAGTATTTT.

V and J are TRBV25-1 and TRBJ2-1, with TRBD1 matching over 7 bases. The V and J ends lost 2 bases and 3 bases, in that order; junction bases with no gene match: 4. Germline CDR1 is MGHDK and CDR2 is SYGVNS. This CDR3 contains 15 residues. In DNA, the CDR3 is TGTGCCAGCAGTGAACTACAGGGGATCTACAATGAGCAGTTCTTC. It is translated as CASSELQGIYNEQFF.